These 23 T cell receptor beta chains were all obtained from the same sample, sequenced in a study of molecular identifiers for immune sequencing clone quantification. TCRdb recomputed calls from the PCR reads with MiXCR, one row per CDR3 protein. The sample has under 800,000 distinct CDR3 sequences; about 25% are singletons. The sample comprised naive CD8+ T cells from blood, with Jurkat cell RNA spiked in. Subset indicated: FACS-sorted CD8+CD4-CCR7+CD45RA+ naive T cells. The receptors come from a human donor in good health. Some libraries in this study had Jurkat cell RNA spiked in.

The rearrangement uses TRBV7-6 and TRBJ2-1; tentatively, D is TRBD2 (6 bases). Trimming shortened V by 2 bases and J by 4 bases, and 15 bases separated the two germline ends. The CDR3 sequence is 16 residues long. Germline CDR1 reads SGHVS; CDR2 reads FNYEAQ. CDR3 protein: CASSLSLASFYNEQFF. In DNA, the CDR3 is TGTGCCAGCAGCTTAAGCCTAGCGAGTTTTTACAATGAGCAGTTCTTC.

The V gene is TRBV19, the J gene TRBJ2-3; tentative D call: TRBD2 (6 bases). The germline CDR1 and CDR2 sequences are LNHDA and SQIVND (reference sequence). Trimming cost V 7 bases and J 4 bases, with 12 bases left between them. This CDR3 region has 13 residues. This CDR3 is CASNGAGSDTQYF. CDR3 DNA: TGTGCCAGTAATGGGGCGGGGTCAGATACGCAGTATTTT.

This rearrangement joins TRBV4-2 to TRBJ2-1; TRBD2 aligns across 8 bases. J lost 6 bases, V lost 0 bases, and 10 bases had no gene match. The germline CDR1 and CDR2 sequences are LGHNA and YNFKEQ. The CDR3 is 17 residues long. The CDR3 reads CASSQDTGGPSVNEQFF. CDR3 nucleotide sequence: TGTGCCAGCAGCCAAGATACGGGAGGGCCAAGTGTCAATGAGCAGTTCTTC.

As regards this clonotype: Being one base from a much bigger clone, this may be a read error. The chain couples TRBV19 to TRBJ2-3, with no clear D. The CDR3 spans 13 residues. CDR1 and CDR2 from the germline V gene are LNHDA and SQIVND (reference sequence). With 6 bases removed from V and 6 bases from J, the gap between germline ends came to 13 bases. The CDR3 bases are TGTGCCAGTAGAGGCTATGAAGAGGATACGCAGTATTTT. Its protein is CASRGYEEDTQYF.

Comment on this clonotype: Given a much more abundant clone one base away, this may be a read error. The rearrangement uses TRBV28 and TRBJ2-7; D assignment may be TRBD1 or TRBD2 (5 bases each). Germline CDR1 reads MDHEN; CDR2 reads SYDVKM. This CDR3 spans 14 amino acids. In DNA, the CDR3 is TGTGCCTGCAGCCTGACAGCGGCCGTAGACGAGCAGTACTTC. Its translation: CACSLTAAVDEQYF.

The J gene is TRBJ2-2, the V gene TRBV19, with D unclear. This CDR3 contains 11 residues. The germline gives CDR1 LNHDA, CDR2 SQIVND (reference sequence). The V end lost 11 bases, the J end lost 6 bases, and 10 bases lay between the germline ends. CDR3 protein: CAPFDPGELFF. CDR3 in DNA: TGTGCCCCCTTCGACCCCGGGGAGCTGTTTTTT. Full variable domain (remainder filled in from reference TRBV19 and TRBJ2-2): DGGITQSPKYLFRKEGQNVTLSCEQNLNHDAMYWYRQDPGQGLRLIYYSQIVNDFQKGDIAEGYSVSREKKESFPLTVTSAQKNPTAFYLCAPFDPGELFFGEGSRLTVL.

This rearrangement joins TRBV6-2 or TRBV6-3 to TRBJ1-1; D might be TRBD1 (6 bases). Trimming took 7 bases from V and 7 from J, leaving 16 bases between them. Germline-derived CDR1 and CDR2 are MNHEY and SVGEGT. This CDR3 has 13 residues. For the CDR3, the DNA is TGTGCCAGCAACCCGGGGGGGCTGGTTGAAGCTTTCTTT. Residues: CASNPGGLVEAFF.

The sample holds many counts of this clonotype. The gene calls are TRBV12-3 or TRBV12-4 and TRBJ2-2, with 11 bases lining up with TRBD2. J gave up 4 bases and V 5 bases, and 15 bases lay outside the gene matches. This CDR3 has 19 amino acids. The CDR3 region has the DNA TGTGCCAGCAGTCCCCCCCCCACTACTAGCGGGAGTGGCACCGGGGAGCTGTTTTTT. Encoded protein: CASSPPPTTSGSGTGELFF.

This chain connects TRBV27 to TRBJ1-2; TRBD1 aligns across 8 bases. The germline V gene has CDR1 MNHEY and CDR2 SMNVEV (reference sequence). V lost 4 bases to trimming and J lost 4 bases; unmatched junction nucleotides: 14. This CDR3 contains 17 residues. The CDR3 here is CASSYSAGQGKSYGYTF. In DNA, the CDR3 is TGTGCCAGCAGTTACTCCGCTGGACAGGGAAAGAGCTATGGCTACACCTTC.

V and J are TRBV4-3 and TRBJ2-1; weak D call: TRBD2 (6 bases). The CDR3 spans 18 residues. Between the trimmed V and J ends, which lost 0 bases and 7 bases, there was a span of 22 bases. Germline-derived CDR1 and CDR2 are LGHNA and YSLEER. The CDR3 reads CASSQERVGTGLWNEQFF. DNA for the CDR3: TGCGCCAGCAGCCAAGAGAGGGTAGGGACTGGTCTGTGGAATGAGCAGTTCTTC.

As concerns this clonotype: A much larger clone lies one base from this, so it may be a read error. This rearrangement joins TRBV28 to TRBJ2-3; TRBD1 matches at 9 bases. J lost 2 bases, V lost 7 bases, and 4 bases had no gene match. CDR1 and CDR2 (germline): MDHEN, SYDVKM. This CDR3 is built from 14 residues. This chain's CDR3 is CASTGQGTTDTQYF. The CDR3 DNA sequence: TGTGCCAGCACGGGACAGGGAACCACAGATACGCAGTATTTT.

In its sample, this clonotype was seen a few times. This chain links TRBV12-3 or TRBV12-4 with TRBJ1-3, with TRBD1 matching 7 bases. This CDR3 comprises 15 residues. The trim removed 6 bases at V and 0 bases at J, leaving 5 bases unmatched. CDR3 in DNA: TGTGCCAGCAGAGAGGACAGGAGCTCTGGAAACACCATATATTTT. Amino acids: CASREDRSSGNTIYF.

Note on this clonotype: A much larger clone lies one base from this, so it may be a read error. V is TRBV2 and J is TRBJ2-2; possible D gene TRBD2, 5 bases. Germline V gene lookup returns CDR1 SNHLY and CDR2 FYNNEI. The CDR3 is made up of 15 amino acids. CDR3 sequence reads: CASRYRGSFTGELLF. CDR3 in DNA: TGTGCCAGCAGGTACAGAGGCTCTTTCACCGGGGAGCTGCTTTTT.

This clonotype has a handful of counts. V gene TRBV7-2 combines with J gene TRBJ1-5, with D unclear. The CDR3 is 16 amino acids. The V end was cut by 1 base, the J end by 4 bases, with 14 bases between. Per the germline V gene, CDR1 is SGHTA and CDR2 is FQGNSA. The CDR3 region is CASSLDGELYNQPQHF. The CDR3 coding sequence is TGTGCCAGCAGCTTAGACGGGGAACTATATAATCAGCCCCAGCATTTT.

This clonotype was seen a handful of times. This chain joins TRBV6-6 and TRBJ2-7, with D hard to call. The CDR3 runs to 13 residues. Between the trimmed V and J ends, which lost 5 bases and 7 bases, there was a span of 15 bases. Looked up from germline, CDR1 is MNHNY and CDR2 is SVGAGI (reference sequence). The chain's CDR3 is CASSPHRTGEQYF. The CDR3 DNA reads TGTGCCAGCAGTCCGCATCGTACTGGGGAGCAGTACTTC.

The V gene is TRBV20-1, the J gene TRBJ1-1, with 9 bases matching TRBD1. V lost 1 base, J lost 0 bases, and 12 bases stayed unmatched. This CDR3 has 18 amino acids. CDR1 is DFQATT and CDR2 is SNEGSKA in the germline V gene (reference sequence). The CDR3 DNA sequence: TGCAGTGCTAGAGGTCTAAGGGACAGGGTACGAATGAACACTGAAGCTTTCTTT. Its translation: CSARGLRDRVRMNTEAFF.

This chain uses TRBV7-9 with TRBJ1-4, with 9 bases fitting TRBD1. V shed 5 bases and J 8 bases; nucleotides not matched to a gene: 12. Germline V lookup: CDR1 SEHNR, CDR2 FQNEAQ (reference sequence). The CDR3 covers 16 residues. The CDR3 region is CASSDTGGGGSEKLFF. CDR3 DNA sequence: TGTGCCAGCAGCGACACAGGGGGCGGAGGTTCGGAAAAACTGTTTTTT.

This clonotype was counted a few times. The chain recombines TRBV7-9 with TRBJ2-1, with D unclear. Germline values: CDR1 SEHNR, CDR2 FQNEAQ (reference sequence). Between the trimmed V and J ends, which lost 5 bases and 2 bases, there was a span of 7 bases. The CDR3 covers 13 residues. This CDR3 is CASSPAAYNEQFF. For the CDR3, the DNA is TGTGCCAGCAGCCCCGCCGCCTACAATGAGCAGTTCTTC.

This clonotype showed up many times. The genes are TRBV12-5 and TRBJ1-5; 7 nucleotides align to TRBD1. The CDR3 is 14 residues long. The germline CDR1 and CDR2 sequences are LGHNT and FRNRAP. V dropped 4 bases and J dropped 6; count of bases not matched to a gene: 6. CDR3: CASGSGQSSQPQHF. CDR3 DNA sequence: TGTGCTAGTGGTTCGGGACAGTCGTCTCAGCCCCAGCATTTT. The whole variable domain, filled in from reference TRBV12-5 and TRBJ1-5, reads DARVTQTPRHKVTEMGQEVTMRCQPILGHNTVFWYRQTMMQGLELLAYFRNRAPLDDSGMPKDRFSAEMPDATLATLKIQPSEPRDSAVYFCASGSGQSSQPQHFGDGTRLSIL.

This clonotype was counted between two and nine times. The rearrangement links TRBV6-2 or TRBV6-3 to TRBJ2-5, with a tentative D call TRBD1 (6 bases). Trimming stripped 2 bases from V and 5 bases from J, with 12 bases between. Germline CDR1 reads MNHEY; CDR2 reads SVGEGT. CDR3 length: 14 amino acids. CDR3: CASSYVQGAETQYF. In DNA, the CDR3 is TGTGCCAGCAGTTACGTACAGGGCGCCGAGACCCAGTACTTC.

Regarding this clonotype: This may be a read error, as it is one base from a much larger clone. The V gene is TRBV6-6, the J gene TRBJ2-5; D is unresolved. The CDR3 has 12 amino acids. Germline CDR1 MNHNY, CDR2 SVGAGI (reference sequence). CDR3 region: CASSYAQESQYF. As DNA, the CDR3 is TGTGCCAGCAGTTATGCCCAAGAGTCCCAGTACTTC.

The chain carries TRBV6-5 and TRBJ1-2, with a weak D call TRBD1 (6 bases). Trimming removed 5 bases at V and 2 bases at J, with 12 bases between. CDR1 is MNHEY, CDR2 SVGAGI, per germline. This CDR3 region has 14 residues. CDR3: CASSIQGLNYGYTF. The CDR3 bases are TGTGCCAGCAGTATACAGGGTCTCAACTATGGCTACACCTTC.

This clonotype showed up just a few times. The genes are TRBV11-2 and TRBJ1-1; TRBD1 agrees at 8 bases. The V gene end was trimmed by 5 bases and the J gene end by 5 bases; junction bases not matched to a gene: 4. Germline CDR1 reads SGHAT; CDR2 reads FQNNGV. This CDR3 has 13 residues. The CDR3 sequence is CASSEDRATEAFF. The CDR3 bases are TGTGCCAGCAGCGAGGACAGGGCGACTGAAGCTTTCTTT.